The 6 T cell receptor beta chains given below trace back to one sample, sequenced in a study of shared clonotypes between healthy human individuals. Clones were read by immunoSEQ multiplex PCR, and TCRdb kept only the in-frame ones, dropping some. This sample yields a few million clones, of which about 93% are seen a single time; about 1.7% belongs to the top ten. Naive CD8 isolation took CD45RO-negative cells positively selected for CCR7 and excluded terminally differentiated effector memory CD45RA+ cells. The sequenced sample consisted of naive CD8+ T cells from PBMCs. These receptors originate from a man aged 18 to 30 in good health. Some clones in this sample may be carry-over from other donors' samples.

Comment on this clone: Other DNA sequences in the same sample also yield this CDR3. The CDR3 spells CASSLAGTYEQYF. CDR3 nucleotides: TGTGCCAGCAGCTTAGCGGGGACCTACGAGCAGTACTTC. This chain links TRBV7-8 with TRBJ2-7; D is ambiguous. The CDR3 spans 13 residues. CDR1 is SGHVS and CDR2 is FQNEAQ in the germline V gene. V lost 0 bases and J lost 2, with 5 bases in between.

The table lists this clone with a count of one. The chain links TRBV27 to TRBJ2-2; 8 bases map to TRBD1. CDR3 length equals 14 residues. Per the germline V gene, CDR1 is MNHEY and CDR2 is SMNVEV (reference sequence). The junction had 2 bases not matched to a gene; V was cut back by 2 bases and J by 6 bases. Here the CDR3 DNA reads TGTGCCAGCAGTTTACAGGGGGCCTCCGGGGAGCTGTTTTTT. Translated: CASSLQGASGELFF.

The count of this clone is one. The V gene is TRBV5-1, the J gene TRBJ1-2; D call uncertain. The CDR3 runs to 15 residues. CDR1 and CDR2 (germline): SGHRS, YFSETQ. Trimming pared 6 bases from V and 8 bases from J, leaving 23 bases between. For the CDR3, the DNA is TGCGCCAGCAAGGCCGGGTCTGCCGCGCCAACAGGCTACACCTTC. Its translation: CASKAGSAAPTGYTF.

V usage is TRBV27 and J usage is TRBJ2-3; no clear D. The CDR3 covers 18 residues. V lost 0 bases and J lost 0, with 16 bases in between. Per the germline V gene, CDR1 is MNHEY and CDR2 is SMNVEV (reference sequence). The CDR3 DNA is TGTGCCAGCAGTTTATCAATGGCTCGGGCGAAGAGCACAGATACGCAGTATTTT. It codes for CASSLSMARAKSTDTQYF.

The chain employs TRBV5-1 and TRBJ1-4, with D tentatively TRBD1 (5 bases). CDR1 is SGHRS, CDR2 YFSETQ, per germline. CDR3 size: 16 residues. V was pared by 0 bases and J by 3 bases, with 12 bases between. The CDR3 region is CASSLAGTASNEKLFF. CDR3 sequence (DNA): TGCGCCAGCAGCTTGGCCGGGACGGCGTCTAATGAAAAACTGTTTTTT.

The chain joins TRBV4-1 to TRBJ2-1; TRBD1 or TRBD2 may be the D gene (6 bases each). The CDR3 extends over 15 amino acids. Germline-derived CDR1 and CDR2 are MGHRA and YSYEKL. V was clipped by 3 bases and J by 3 bases, with 12 bases between them. CDR3 nucleotide sequence: TGCGCCAGCAGCCAGCGGAGGGGGAGCTACAATGAGCAGTTCTTC. Translation gives CASSQRRGSYNEQFF.